The T cell receptor beta chain under discussion was sequenced for a study of T-cell memory formation after mild COVID-19. Study context: Most TCR clusters belonged to a single donor.

The CDR3 totals 15 residues. V was pared by 5 bases and J by 8 bases, with 19 bases between. Germline V lookup: CDR1 SGHVS, CDR2 FNYEAQ. This clonotype was detected a few times. TCRdb itself ran the 5' RACE reads through MiXCR, one entry per CDR3 protein. The sample yields 160,000 or so distinct CDR3 sequences, 31% seen once. This TCR was sampled from an adult woman who had mild COVID-19 (a few samples of this study predate the infection). Cell type and time point are not known. What was sequenced was PBMCs or a T cell subset sorted from them (not recorded which). This rearrangement joins TRBV7-6 to TRBJ2-1, with D possibly TRBD2 on 7 matching bases. CDR3 DNA sequence: TGTGCCAGCAGCACCGAGGGGGGGGCCTGGGATGAGCAGTTCTTC. Protein sequence: CASSTEGGAWDEQFF.